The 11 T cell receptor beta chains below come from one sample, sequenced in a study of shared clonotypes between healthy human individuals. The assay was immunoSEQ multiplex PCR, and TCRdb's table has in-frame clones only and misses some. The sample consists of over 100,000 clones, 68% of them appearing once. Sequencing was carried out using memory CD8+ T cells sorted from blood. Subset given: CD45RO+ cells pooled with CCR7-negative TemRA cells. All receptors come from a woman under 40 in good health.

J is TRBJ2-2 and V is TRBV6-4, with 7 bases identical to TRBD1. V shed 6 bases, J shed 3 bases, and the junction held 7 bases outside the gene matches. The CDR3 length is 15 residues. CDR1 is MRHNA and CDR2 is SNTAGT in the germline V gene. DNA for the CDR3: TGTGCCAGCAGCGACAGGGCGGGCGACACCGGGGAGCTGTTTTTT. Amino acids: CASSDRAGDTGELFF.

The CDR3 DNA reads as TGCGCCAGCAGCTGGGACGTCTCCTACGAGCAGTACTTC. Its protein is CASSWDVSYEQYF. The chain couples TRBV5-1 to TRBJ2-7, with D possibly being TRBD1 or TRBD2 (5 bases each). CDR3 length equals 13 residues. CDR1 is SGHRS, CDR2 YFSETQ, per germline. V shed 3 bases and J shed 0 bases, with 7 bases lying between them.

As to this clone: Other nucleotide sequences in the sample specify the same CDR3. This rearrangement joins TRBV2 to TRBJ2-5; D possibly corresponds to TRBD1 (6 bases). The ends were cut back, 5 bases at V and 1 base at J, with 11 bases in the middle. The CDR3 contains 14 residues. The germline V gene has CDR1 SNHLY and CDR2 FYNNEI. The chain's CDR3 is CASSPTGIQETQYF. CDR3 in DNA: TGTGCCAGCAGTCCGACAGGAATCCAAGAGACCCAGTACTTC.

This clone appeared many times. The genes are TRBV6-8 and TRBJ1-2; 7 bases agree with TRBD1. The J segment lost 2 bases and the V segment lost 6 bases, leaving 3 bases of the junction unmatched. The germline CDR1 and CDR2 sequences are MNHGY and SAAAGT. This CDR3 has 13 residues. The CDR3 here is CASSPRGNYGYTF. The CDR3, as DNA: TGTGCCAGCAGCCCCAGGGGGAACTATGGCTACACCTTC.

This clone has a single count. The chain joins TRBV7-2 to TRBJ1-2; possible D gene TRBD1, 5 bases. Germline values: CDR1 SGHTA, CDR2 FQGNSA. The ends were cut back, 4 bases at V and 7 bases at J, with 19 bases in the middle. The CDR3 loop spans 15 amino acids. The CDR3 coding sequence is TGTGCCAGCAGCTCCACACCCTCCTCAGGGAGTGGCTACACCTTC. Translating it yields CASSSTPSSGSGYTF.

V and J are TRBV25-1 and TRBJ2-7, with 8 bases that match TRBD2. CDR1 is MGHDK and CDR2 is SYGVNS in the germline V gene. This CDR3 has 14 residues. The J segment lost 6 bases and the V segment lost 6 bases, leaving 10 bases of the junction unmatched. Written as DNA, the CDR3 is TGTGCCAGCAGCCCAACTAGCGGAACAGGCGAGCAGTACTTC. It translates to CASSPTSGTGEQYF.

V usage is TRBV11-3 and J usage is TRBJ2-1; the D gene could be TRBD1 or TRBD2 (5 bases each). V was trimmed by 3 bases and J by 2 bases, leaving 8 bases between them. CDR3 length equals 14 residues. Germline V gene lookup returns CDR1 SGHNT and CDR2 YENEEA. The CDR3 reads CASSFGGAYNEQFF. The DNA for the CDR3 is TGTGCCAGCAGCTTTGGGGGAGCCTACAATGAGCAGTTCTTC.

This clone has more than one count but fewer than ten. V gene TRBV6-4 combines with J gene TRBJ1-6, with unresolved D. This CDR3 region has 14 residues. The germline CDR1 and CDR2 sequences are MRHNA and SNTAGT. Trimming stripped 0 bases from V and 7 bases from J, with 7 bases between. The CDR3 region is CASSDSFGNSPLHF. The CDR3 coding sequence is TGTGCCAGCAGTGACTCGTTTGGGAATTCACCCCTCCACTTT.

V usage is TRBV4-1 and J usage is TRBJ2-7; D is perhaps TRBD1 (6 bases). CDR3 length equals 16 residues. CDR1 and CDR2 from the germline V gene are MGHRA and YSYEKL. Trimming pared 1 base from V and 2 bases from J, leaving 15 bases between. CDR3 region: CASSQGGWPGAYEQYF. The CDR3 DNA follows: TGCGCCAGCAGCCAAGGGGGGTGGCCAGGGGCCTACGAGCAGTACTTC.

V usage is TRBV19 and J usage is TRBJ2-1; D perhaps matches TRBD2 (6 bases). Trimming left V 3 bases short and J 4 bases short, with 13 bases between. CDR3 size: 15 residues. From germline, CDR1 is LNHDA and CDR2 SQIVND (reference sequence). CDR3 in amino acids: CASSIGGREYNEQFF. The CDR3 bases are TGTGCCAGTAGTATTGGAGGGCGAGAATACAATGAGCAGTTCTTC.

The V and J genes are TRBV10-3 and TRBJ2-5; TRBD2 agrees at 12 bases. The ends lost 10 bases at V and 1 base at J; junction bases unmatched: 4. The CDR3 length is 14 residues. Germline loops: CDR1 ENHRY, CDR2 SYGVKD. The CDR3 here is CATRTSGTQETQYF. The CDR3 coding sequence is TGTGCCACCCGGACTAGCGGGACCCAAGAGACCCAGTACTTC.